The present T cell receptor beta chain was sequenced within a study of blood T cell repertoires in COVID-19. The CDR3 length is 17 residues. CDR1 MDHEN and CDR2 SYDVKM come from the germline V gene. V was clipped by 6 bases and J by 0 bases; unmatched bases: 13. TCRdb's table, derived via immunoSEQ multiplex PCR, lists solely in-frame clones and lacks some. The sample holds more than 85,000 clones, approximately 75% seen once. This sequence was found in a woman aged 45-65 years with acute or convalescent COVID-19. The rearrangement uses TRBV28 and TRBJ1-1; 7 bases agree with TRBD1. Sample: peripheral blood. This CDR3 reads CASRASDREGLNTEAFF. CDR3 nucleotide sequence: TGTGCCAGCAGAGCCTCAGACAGGGAAGGGCTGAACACTGAAGCTTTCTTT.